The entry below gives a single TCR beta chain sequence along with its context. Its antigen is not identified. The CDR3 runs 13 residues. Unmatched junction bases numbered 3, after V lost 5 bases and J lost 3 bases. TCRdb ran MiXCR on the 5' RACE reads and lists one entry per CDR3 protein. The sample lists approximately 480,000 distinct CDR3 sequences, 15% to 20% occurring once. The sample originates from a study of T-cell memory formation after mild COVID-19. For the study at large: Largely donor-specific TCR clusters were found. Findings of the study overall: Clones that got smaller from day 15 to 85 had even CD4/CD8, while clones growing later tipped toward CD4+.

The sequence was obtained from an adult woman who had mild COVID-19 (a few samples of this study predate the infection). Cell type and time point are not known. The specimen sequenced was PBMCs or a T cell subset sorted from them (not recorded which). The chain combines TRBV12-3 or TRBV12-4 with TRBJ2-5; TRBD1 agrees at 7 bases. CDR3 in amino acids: CASSHDREETQYF. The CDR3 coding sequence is TGTGCCAGCAGTCACGACAGGGAAGAGACCCAGTACTTC.